This entry features one T cell receptor beta chain sequence. The antigen is not known. This PCR relied on a set of 60 Vbeta primers and 13 Jbeta primers. The table came from immunoSEQ multiplex PCR; TCRdb's copy has only in-frame clones and leaves some out. The repertoire holds roughly 71,000 clones, with 60% to 75% as singletons. The CDR3 sequence is 18 residues long. V lost 1 base, J lost 4 bases, and 12 bases stayed unmatched. The germline V gene has CDR1 MDHEN and CDR2 SYDVKM. The data stem from a study of cytomegalovirus exposure and HLA in healthy donors. Study results and limitations: Earlier findings revealed that most TCR beta V segments proved productive either about 87% or about 30% of the time.

The receptor was derived from a man aged 35 to 55 in good health and CMV-seropositive. This chain joins TRBV28 and TRBJ1-2; 10 positions agree with TRBD1. The sequencing input was PBMCs. CDR3 coding DNA: TGTGCCAGCAGTTTATCCGGGACAGGGGAGGGACCGATCTATGGCTACACCTTC. Encoded protein: CASSLSGTGEGPIYGYTF.